This TCR beta chain stems from a study of cytomegalovirus exposure and HLA in healthy donors. PCR primers comprised 60 Vbeta and 13 Jbeta primers. The assay was immunoSEQ multiplex PCR, and TCRdb's table has in-frame clones only and misses some. Its table records 140,000 to 150,000 clones. Germline CDR1 is SGHDT and CDR2 is YYEEEE. The CDR3 contains 16 residues. Unmatched junction bases numbered 6, after V lost 3 bases and J lost 0 bases. J is TRBJ1-2 and V is TRBV5-6; 9 bases line up with TRBD1. The sequence came from a male donor in good health and CMV-seronegative. The specimen sequenced was PBMCs. The CDR3 region is CASSSLRQGANYGYTF. The CDR3 DNA sequence: TGTGCCAGCAGCTCCCTTAGACAGGGGGCTAACTATGGCTACACCTTC.